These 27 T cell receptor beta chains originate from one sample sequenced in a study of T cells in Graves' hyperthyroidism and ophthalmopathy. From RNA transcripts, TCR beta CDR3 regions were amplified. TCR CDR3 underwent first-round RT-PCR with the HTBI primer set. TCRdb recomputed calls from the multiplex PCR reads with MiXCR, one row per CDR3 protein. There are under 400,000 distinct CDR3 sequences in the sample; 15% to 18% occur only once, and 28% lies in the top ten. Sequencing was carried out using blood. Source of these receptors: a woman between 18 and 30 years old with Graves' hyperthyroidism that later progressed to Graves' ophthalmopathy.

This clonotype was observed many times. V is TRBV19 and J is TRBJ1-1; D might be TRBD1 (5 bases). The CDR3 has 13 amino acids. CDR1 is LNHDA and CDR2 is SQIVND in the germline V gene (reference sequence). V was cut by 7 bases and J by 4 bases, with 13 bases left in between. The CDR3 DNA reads TGTGCCAGTACCCCCGGGGCGGCCACTGAAGCTTTCTTT. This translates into CASTPGAATEAFF.

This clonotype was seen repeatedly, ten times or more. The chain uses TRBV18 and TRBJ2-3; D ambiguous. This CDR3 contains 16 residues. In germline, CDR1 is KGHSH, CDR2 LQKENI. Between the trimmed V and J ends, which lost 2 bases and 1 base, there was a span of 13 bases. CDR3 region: CASSPNPSPGTDTQYF. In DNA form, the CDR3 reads TGTGCCAGCTCACCAAATCCCTCCCCGGGCACAGATACGCAGTATTTT.

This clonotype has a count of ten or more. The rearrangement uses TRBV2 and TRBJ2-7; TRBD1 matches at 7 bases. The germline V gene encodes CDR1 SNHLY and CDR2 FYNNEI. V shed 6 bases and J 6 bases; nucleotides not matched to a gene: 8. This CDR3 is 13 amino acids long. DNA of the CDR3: TGTGCCAGCAGCGACGACAGGGCGGCCGAGCAGTACTTC. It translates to CASSDDRAAEQYF.

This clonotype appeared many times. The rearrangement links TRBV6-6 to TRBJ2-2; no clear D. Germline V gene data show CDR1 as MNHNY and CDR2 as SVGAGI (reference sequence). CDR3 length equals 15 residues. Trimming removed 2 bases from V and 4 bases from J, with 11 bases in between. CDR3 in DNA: TGTGCCAGCAGTTACACGAGTCGGAGCACCGGGGAGCTGTTTTTT. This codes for CASSYTSRSTGELFF.

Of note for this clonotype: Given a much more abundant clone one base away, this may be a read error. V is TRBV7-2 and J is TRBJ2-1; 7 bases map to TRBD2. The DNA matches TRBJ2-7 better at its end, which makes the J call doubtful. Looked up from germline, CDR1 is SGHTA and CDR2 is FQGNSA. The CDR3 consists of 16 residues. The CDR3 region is CASSLGRGFPYNEQYF. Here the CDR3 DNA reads TGTGCCAGCAGCTTAGGGCGGGGGTTCCCCTACAATGAGCAGTACTTC.

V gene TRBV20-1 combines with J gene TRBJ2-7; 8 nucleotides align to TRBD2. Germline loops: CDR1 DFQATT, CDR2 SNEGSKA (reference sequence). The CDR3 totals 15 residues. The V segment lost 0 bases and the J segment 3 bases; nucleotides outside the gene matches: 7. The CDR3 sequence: CSARDWTSPDYEQYF. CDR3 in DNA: TGCAGTGCTAGAGATTGGACTAGCCCGGACTACGAGCAGTACTTC.

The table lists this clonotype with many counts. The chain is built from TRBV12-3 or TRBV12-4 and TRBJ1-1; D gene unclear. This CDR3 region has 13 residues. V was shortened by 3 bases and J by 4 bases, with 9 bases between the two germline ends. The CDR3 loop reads CASSFKVATEAFF. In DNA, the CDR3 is TGTGCCAGCAGTTTTAAGGTAGCCACTGAAGCTTTCTTT.

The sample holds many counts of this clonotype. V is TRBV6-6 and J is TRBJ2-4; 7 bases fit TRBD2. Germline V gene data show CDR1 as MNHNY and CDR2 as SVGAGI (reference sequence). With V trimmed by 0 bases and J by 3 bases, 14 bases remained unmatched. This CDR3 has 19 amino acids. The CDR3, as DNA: TGTGCCAGCAGTTACTCCGGGGGAGGGCCATCCTATGGCAAAAACATTCAGTACTTC. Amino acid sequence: CASSYSGGGPSYGKNIQYF.

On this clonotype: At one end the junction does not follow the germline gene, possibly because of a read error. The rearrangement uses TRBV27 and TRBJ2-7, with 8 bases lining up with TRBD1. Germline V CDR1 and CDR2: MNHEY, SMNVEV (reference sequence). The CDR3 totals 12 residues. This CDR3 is CASTGGGNEHYF. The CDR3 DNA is TGTGCCAGTACAGGGGGAGGTAACGAGCATTACTTC.

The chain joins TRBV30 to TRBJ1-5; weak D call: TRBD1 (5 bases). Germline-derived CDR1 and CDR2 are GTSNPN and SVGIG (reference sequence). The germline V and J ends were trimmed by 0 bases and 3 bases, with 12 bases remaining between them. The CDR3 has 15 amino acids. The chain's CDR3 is CAWSVPGRVNQPQHF. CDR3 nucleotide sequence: TGTGCCTGGAGTGTACCGGGCAGGGTCAATCAGCCCCAGCATTTT.

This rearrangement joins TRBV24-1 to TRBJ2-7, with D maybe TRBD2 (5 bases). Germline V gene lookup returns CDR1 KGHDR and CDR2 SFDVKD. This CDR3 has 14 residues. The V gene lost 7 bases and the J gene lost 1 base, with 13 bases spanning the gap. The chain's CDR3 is CATRGKCGSYEQYF. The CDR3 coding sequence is TGTGCCACCAGGGGGAAGTGCGGGTCCTACGAGCAGTACTTC.

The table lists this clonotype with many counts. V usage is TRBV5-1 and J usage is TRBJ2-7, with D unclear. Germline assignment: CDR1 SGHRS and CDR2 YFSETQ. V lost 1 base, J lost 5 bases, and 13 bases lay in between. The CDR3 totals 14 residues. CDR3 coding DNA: TGCGCCAGCAGCTTGAAGACACAGCGAGACGAGCAGTACTTC. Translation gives CASSLKTQRDEQYF.

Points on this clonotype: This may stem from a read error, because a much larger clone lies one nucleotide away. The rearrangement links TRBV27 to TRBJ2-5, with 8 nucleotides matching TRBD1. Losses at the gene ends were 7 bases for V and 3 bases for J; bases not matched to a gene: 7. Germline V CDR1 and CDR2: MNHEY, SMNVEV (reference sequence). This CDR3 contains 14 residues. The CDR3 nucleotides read TGTGCCAGCAAACAAGGACAGGGAGAAGAGACCCAGTACTTC. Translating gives CASKQGQGEETQYF.

CDR3 sequence reads: CASSGRTGNTGELFF. CDR3 in DNA: TGTGCCAGCAGCGGTCGGACAGGGAACACCGGGGAGCTGTTTTTT. V usage is TRBV4-2 and J usage is TRBJ2-2, with 7 bases matching TRBD1. The CDR3 is 15 residues long. CDR1 is LGHNA, CDR2 YNFKEQ, per germline. Trimming cost V 5 bases and J 1 base; bases outside gene matches: 4.

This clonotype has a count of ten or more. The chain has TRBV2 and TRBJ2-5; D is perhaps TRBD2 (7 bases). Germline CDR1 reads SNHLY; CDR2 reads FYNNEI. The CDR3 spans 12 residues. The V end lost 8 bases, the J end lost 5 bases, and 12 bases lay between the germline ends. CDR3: CASWGGGETQYF. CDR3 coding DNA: TGTGCCAGCTGGGGGGGCGGGGAGACCCAGTACTTC.

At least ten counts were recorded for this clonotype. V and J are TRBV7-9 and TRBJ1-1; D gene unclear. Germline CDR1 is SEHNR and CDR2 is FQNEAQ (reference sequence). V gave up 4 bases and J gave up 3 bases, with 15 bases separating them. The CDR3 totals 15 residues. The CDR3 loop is CASSSRLRVDTEAFF. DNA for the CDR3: TGTGCCAGCAGCTCCCGTTTACGGGTGGACACTGAAGCTTTCTTT. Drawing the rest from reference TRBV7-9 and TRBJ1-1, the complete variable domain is DTGVSQNPRHKITKRGQNVTFRCDPISEHNRLYWYRQTLGQGPEFLTYFQNEAQLEKSRLLSDRFSAERPKGSFSTLEIQRTEQGDSAMYLCASSSRLRVDTEAFFGQGTRLTVV.

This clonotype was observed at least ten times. DNA for the CDR3: TGTGCCAGCAGTGATGGCGGGAGGGCTGCTAATGAGCAGTTCTTC. It codes for CASSDGGRAANEQFF. The V call is TRBV2, the J call TRBJ2-1, with 9 positions matching TRBD2. J lost 7 bases, V lost 3 bases, and 7 bases had no gene match. CDR1 is SNHLY, CDR2 FYNNEI, per germline. The length of the CDR3 is 15 residues.

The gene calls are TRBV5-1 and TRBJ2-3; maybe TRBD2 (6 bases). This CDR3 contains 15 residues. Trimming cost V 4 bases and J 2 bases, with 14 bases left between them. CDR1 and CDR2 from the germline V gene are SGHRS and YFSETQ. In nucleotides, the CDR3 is TGCGCCAGCAGCCTCGGGAGATCAGCCACAGATACGCAGTATTTT. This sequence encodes CASSLGRSATDTQYF. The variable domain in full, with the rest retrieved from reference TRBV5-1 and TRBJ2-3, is KAGVTQTPRYLIKTRGQQVTLSCSPISGHRSVSWYQQTPGQGLQFLFEYFSETQRNKGNFPGRFSGRQFSNSRSEMNVSTLELGDSALYLCASSLGRSATDTQYFGPGTRLTVL.

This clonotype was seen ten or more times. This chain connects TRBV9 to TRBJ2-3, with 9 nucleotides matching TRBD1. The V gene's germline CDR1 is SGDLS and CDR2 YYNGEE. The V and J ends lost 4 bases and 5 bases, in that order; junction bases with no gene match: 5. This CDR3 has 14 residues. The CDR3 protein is CASSSWTGEDTQYF. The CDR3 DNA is TGTGCCAGCAGCTCTTGGACAGGGGAAGATACGCAGTATTTT.

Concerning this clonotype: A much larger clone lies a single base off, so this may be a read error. The CDR3 region has the DNA TGTGCCAGCAGCCAACGGACGGGACTCGGCACAGGTACGCAGTATTTT. Encoded protein: CASSQRTGLGTGTQYF. The rearrangement uses TRBV3-1 and TRBJ2-3, with TRBD2 as a possible D gene (6 bases). The germline V gene has CDR1 LGHDT and CDR2 YNNKEL (reference sequence). This CDR3 comprises 16 residues.

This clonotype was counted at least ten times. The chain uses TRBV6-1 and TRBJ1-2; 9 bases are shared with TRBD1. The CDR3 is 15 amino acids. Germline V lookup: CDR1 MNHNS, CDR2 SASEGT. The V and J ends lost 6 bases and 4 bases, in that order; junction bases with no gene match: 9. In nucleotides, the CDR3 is TGTGCCAGCAGGACCTCCGGGACAGGGACCTATGGCTACACCTTC. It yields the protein CASRTSGTGTYGYTF.

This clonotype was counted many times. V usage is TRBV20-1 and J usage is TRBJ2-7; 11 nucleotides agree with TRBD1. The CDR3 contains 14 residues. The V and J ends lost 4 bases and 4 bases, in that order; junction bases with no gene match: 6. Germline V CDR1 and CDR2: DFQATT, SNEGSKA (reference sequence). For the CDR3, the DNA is TGCAGTGCTAACCCCGGGACAGGGGGTTACGAGCAGTACTTC. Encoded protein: CSANPGTGGYEQYF.

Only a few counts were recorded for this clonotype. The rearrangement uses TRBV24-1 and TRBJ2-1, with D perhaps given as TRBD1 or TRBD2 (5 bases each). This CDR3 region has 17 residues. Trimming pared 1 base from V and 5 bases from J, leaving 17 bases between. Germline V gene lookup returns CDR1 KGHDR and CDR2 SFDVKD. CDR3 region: CATSDFPGRELDNEQFF. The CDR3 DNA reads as TGTGCCACCAGTGATTTTCCCGGCAGGGAACTAGACAATGAGCAGTTCTTC.

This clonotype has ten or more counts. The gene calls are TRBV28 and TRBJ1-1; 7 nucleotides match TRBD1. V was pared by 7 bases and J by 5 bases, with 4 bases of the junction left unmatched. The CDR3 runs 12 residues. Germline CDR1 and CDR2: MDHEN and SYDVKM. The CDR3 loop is CASTTTGTEAFF. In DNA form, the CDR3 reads TGTGCCAGCACAACGACAGGGACTGAAGCTTTCTTT.

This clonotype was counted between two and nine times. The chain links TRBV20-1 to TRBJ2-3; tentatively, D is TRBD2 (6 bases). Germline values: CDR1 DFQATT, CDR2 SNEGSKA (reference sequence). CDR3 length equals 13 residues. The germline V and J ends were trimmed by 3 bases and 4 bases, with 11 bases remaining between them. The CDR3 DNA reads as TGCAGTGCTAGCGGGAGAGGAGCAGATACGCAGTATTTT. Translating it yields CSASGRGADTQYF.

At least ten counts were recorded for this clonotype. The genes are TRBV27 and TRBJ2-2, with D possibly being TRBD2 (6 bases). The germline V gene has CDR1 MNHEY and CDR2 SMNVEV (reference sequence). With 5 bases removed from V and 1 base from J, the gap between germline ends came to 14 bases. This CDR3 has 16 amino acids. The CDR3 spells CASSAAGTVNTGELFF. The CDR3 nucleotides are TGTGCCAGCAGTGCCGCCGGGACTGTGAACACCGGGGAGCTGTTTTTT.

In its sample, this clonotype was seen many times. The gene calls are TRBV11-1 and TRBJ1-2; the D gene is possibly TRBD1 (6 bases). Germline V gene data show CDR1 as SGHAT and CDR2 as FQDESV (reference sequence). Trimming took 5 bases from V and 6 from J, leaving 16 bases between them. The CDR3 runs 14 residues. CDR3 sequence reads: CASSRLGQRDGYTF. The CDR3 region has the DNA TGTGCCAGCAGCCGACTCGGACAGAGAGATGGCTACACCTTC.